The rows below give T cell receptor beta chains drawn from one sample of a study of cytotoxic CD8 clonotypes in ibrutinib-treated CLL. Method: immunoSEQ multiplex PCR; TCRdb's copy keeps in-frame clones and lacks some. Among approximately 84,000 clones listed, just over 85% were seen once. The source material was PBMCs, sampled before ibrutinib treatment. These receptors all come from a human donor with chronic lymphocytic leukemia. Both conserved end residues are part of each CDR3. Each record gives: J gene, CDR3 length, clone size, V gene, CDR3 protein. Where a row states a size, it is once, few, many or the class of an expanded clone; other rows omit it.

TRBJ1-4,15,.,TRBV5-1,CASSPGRGSNEKLFF
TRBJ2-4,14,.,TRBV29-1,CSVREDSTGYIQYF
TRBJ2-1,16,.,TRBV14,CASSQEDRKTDNEQFF
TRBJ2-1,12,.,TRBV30,CAWLRQSNEQFF
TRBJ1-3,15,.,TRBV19,CASSIATASGNTIYF
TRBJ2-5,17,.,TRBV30,CAWSAQGERGGFETQYF
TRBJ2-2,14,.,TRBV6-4,CASRMTGNTGELFF
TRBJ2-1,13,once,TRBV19,CASSVRLDGEQFF
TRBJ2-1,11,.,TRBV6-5,CASSYGLIQFF
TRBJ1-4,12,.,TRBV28,CASRPGGGKLFF
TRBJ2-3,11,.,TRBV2,CASEFTDTQYF
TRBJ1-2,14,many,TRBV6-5,CATTRVTTNYGYTF
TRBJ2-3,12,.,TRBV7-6,CASSLGGVTQYF
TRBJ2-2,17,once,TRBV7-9,CASSLTGYGANTGELFF
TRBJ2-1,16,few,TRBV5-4,CASSLKFGRGSDEQFF
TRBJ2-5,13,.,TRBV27,CASSARPPTTQYF
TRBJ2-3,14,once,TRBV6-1,CASLASPTADTQYF
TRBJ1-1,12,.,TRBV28,CASSPGGSEAFF
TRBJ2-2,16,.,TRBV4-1,CASSHDTGANTGELFF
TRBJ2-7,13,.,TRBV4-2,CASSQDLGGEQYF
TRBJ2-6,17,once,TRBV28,CASSAPGQASGANVLTF
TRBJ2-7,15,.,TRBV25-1,CASSEPASGPYEQYF
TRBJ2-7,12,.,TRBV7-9,CASSLRGMTQYF
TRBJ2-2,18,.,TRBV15,CATRGFSGRGYGTGELFF
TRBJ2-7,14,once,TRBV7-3,CASSLSAVSYEQYF
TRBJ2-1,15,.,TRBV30,CAWSVGGQPYNEQFF
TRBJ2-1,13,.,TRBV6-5,CASSYERRNEQFF
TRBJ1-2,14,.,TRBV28,CASGTGQTLYGYTF
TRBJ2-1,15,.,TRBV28,CASSPRLAVNNEQFF
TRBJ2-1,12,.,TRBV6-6,CASSPRVGQQFF
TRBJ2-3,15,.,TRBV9,CASSPRGLPTDTQYF